Listed here is a single TCR beta chain. TCRdb's table, derived via immunoSEQ multiplex PCR, lists solely in-frame clones and lacks some. The table records about 100,000 clones, over 65% of them present only once. The record originates from a study of PD-1 blockade in mismatch repair-deficient tumors. The CDR3 is 14 residues long. Germline V gene data show CDR1 as SGHNT and CDR2 as YYREEE (reference sequence). V trimming: 2 bases; J trimming: 6 bases; junction bases outside the gene matches: 6. Sequenced here: peripheral blood, sampled around 8 months after starting pembrolizumab. The receptor's source is an adult with mismatch repair-deficient cancer. This rearrangement joins TRBV5-4 to TRBJ2-7; 9 bases are shared with TRBD2. CDR3 in amino acids: CASSFFSGSGEQYF. The CDR3 DNA follows: TGTGCCAGCAGCTTCTTTAGCGGGAGTGGCGAGCAGTACTTC.